A selection of T cell receptor beta chains follows, all from one sample in a study of T cell repertoires in cytomegalovirus infection. TCRdb fed the reads into MiXCR, producing one record per CDR3 protein. This table holds 310,000 or so distinct CDR3 sequences, over 20% found once. Input material: PBMCs. Source of these receptors: a human donor in good health (CMV status not recorded). Some clones in this sample may be carry-over from other donors' samples. Each CDR3 is given with its conserved first and last residue. D genes are given only for firm matches. Size values are once, few and many counts, or a class for expanded clones, and some rows have none.

CDR3 DNA: TGTGCCATCAGTGCTCGGGAGTCTGGAAACACCATATATTTT; CDR3 protein: CAISARESGNTIYF; J gene: TRBJ1-3; CDR3 length: 14; V gene: TRBV10-3; D gene: .; clone size: .
CDR3 DNA: TGTGCCAGCTTACAGGGAGGAAGCACCGGGGAGCTGTTTTTT; CDR3 protein: CASLQGGSTGELFF; J gene: TRBJ2-2; CDR3 length: 14; V gene: TRBV6-2/TRBV6-3; D gene: .; clone size: .
CDR3 DNA: TGTGCCAGCAGCTTAAGGATTCGGGCTAGCGGGAGGAGTCACGAGCAGTACTTC; CDR3 protein: CASSLRIRASGRSHEQYF; J gene: TRBJ2-7; CDR3 length: 18; V gene: TRBV7-9; D gene: TRBD2; clone size: .
CDR3 DNA: TGTGCCAGCAGCTTGCCGGGACTACCCGGCGGGGAGCTGTTTTTT; CDR3 protein: CASSLPGLPGGELFF; J gene: TRBJ2-2; CDR3 length: 15; V gene: TRBV7-2; D gene: TRBD2; clone size: many
CDR3 DNA: TGTGCCAGCAGCTCCGGTACCGGGGGGCCCTACAATGAGCAGTTCTTC; CDR3 protein: CASSSGTGGPYNEQFF; J gene: TRBJ2-1; CDR3 length: 16; V gene: TRBV7-2; D gene: .; clone size: many
CDR3 DNA: TGTGCCACCCCAGGGCAGTCTGGGGCCAACGTCCTGACTTTC; CDR3 protein: CATPGQSGANVLTF; J gene: TRBJ2-6; CDR3 length: 14; V gene: TRBV11-2; D gene: .; clone size: few
CDR3 DNA: TGTGCCAGCAGAGGGGACAGTGACAATGAGCAGTTCTTC; CDR3 protein: CASRGDSDNEQFF; J gene: TRBJ2-1; CDR3 length: 13; V gene: TRBV6-2/TRBV6-3; D gene: TRBD1; clone size: .
CDR3 DNA: TGTGCCAGCAGCTTAGGGGAGTCCGGGAATCAGCCCCAGCATTTT; CDR3 protein: CASSLGESGNQPQHF; J gene: TRBJ1-5; CDR3 length: 15; V gene: TRBV7-2; D gene: .; clone size: many
CDR3 DNA: TGTGCCTGGAGAGTTACAGGGCGGTACGAGCAGTACTTC; CDR3 protein: CAWRVTGRYEQYF; J gene: TRBJ2-7; CDR3 length: 13; V gene: TRBV30; D gene: .; clone size: few
CDR3 DNA: TGTGCCAGCAGTTTACGGGTGCTAGCCCATATATTCCAAGAGACCCAGTACTTC; CDR3 protein: CASSLRVLAHIFQETQYF; J gene: TRBJ2-5; CDR3 length: 18; V gene: TRBV28; D gene: .; clone size: .
CDR3 DNA: TGTGCCAGCAGTACCAACAGGGTAGGGAACACTGAAGCTTTCTTT; CDR3 protein: CASSTNRVGNTEAFF; J gene: TRBJ1-1; CDR3 length: 15; V gene: TRBV28; D gene: .; clone size: .
CDR3 DNA: TGTGCCAGCAGCTTATTAGAGTCATGGGGAGCTTTCTTT; CDR3 protein: CASSLLESWGAFF; J gene: TRBJ1-1; CDR3 length: 13; V gene: TRBV7-9; D gene: .; clone size: few
CDR3 DNA: TGTGCCAGCAGCCCCGGACCTCTAGGTAACCAGCCCCAGCATTTT; CDR3 protein: CASSPGPLGNQPQHF; J gene: TRBJ1-5; CDR3 length: 15; V gene: TRBV7-6; D gene: .; clone size: many
CDR3 DNA: TGTGCCAGCAGCTCCCCTAGGACCTACGAGCAGTACTTC; CDR3 protein: CASSSPRTYEQYF; J gene: TRBJ2-7; CDR3 length: 13; V gene: TRBV11-1; D gene: .; clone size: .
CDR3 DNA: TGTGCCAGTAGTATAAAAGGATGGGATACGCAGTATTTT; CDR3 protein: CASSIKGWDTQYF; J gene: TRBJ2-3; CDR3 length: 13; V gene: TRBV19; D gene: .; clone size: few
CDR3 DNA: TGTGCCAGCAGTTACTCAACAGACACAGATACGCAGTATTTT; CDR3 protein: CASSYSTDTDTQYF; J gene: TRBJ2-3; CDR3 length: 14; V gene: TRBV6-2/TRBV6-3; D gene: .; clone size: few